This T cell receptor beta chain is drawn from a study of early T cells in non-severe SARS-CoV-2 infection. In the study overall: Unsorted whole blood bulk RNA was sequenced, with unpaired chains.

General observations from the study: Private and CD4 specificities were missed by VDJdb matching, skewed to anti-spike CD8.

Tagging with unique molecular identifiers was applied to individual cDNA molecules. TCRdb ran MiXCR on the 5' RACE reads and lists one entry per CDR3 protein. This sample has over 55,000 distinct CDR3 sequences; 6.5% to 8.5% occur once, and the top ten carry 3% to 4%. There are many counts of this clonotype. Its antigen is unknown. The germline CDR1 and CDR2 sequences are LNHDA and SQIVND (reference sequence). The ends lost 3 bases at V and 8 bases at J; junction bases unmatched: 22. The CDR3 contains 19 residues. Sequenced: whole blood. This rearrangement joins TRBV19 to TRBJ1-5; 7 bases are a match to TRBD1. The sequence was collected from an adult who was a healthcare worker with PCR-confirmed SARS-CoV-2 infection or an uninfected control (not recorded which). The CDR3 loop is CASSISRQGVRRGIEPQHF. CDR3 bases: TGTGCCAGTAGTATCAGTAGACAGGGAGTACGACGTGGGATAGAGCCCCAGCATTTT.